This T cell receptor beta chain was documented in a study of CD8+CD57+ T cells in acquired aplastic anemia. The overall study: Recorded DNA amounts for sorted CD4+ and CD8+ cells had an average of about 3 ug. Healthy donors gave about 9.8 million reads on average for CD4+ cells. Broader study findings: Researchers reported that CD8+ Simpson's diversity was not significantly different in patients versus controls.

The CDR3 runs 15 residues. Germline CDR1 reads SNHLY; CDR2 reads FYNNEI. V lost 5 bases and J 3 bases, leaving 16 bases between the germline ends. Comments on this clonotype: Its cognate antigen is unknown.

Researchers used genomic DNA as the template to profile TCR beta VDJ and CDR3. From the reads, TCRdb called clonotypes with MiXCR, one entry per CDR3 protein. The repertoire consists of fewer than 100,000 distinct CDR3 sequences, with approximately 45% occurring once and the leading ten covering approximately 61%. This receptor was identified in a human donor in good health, serving as a control. Sequenced: sorted CD4+, CD8+, or CD8+CD57+ T cells (not recorded which) from PBMCs. The chain employs TRBV2 and TRBJ1-2, with D hard to call. The CDR3 nucleotides are TGTGCCAGCAGTCCCAGAAGCACTAAGGACTATGGCTACACCTTC. Translating gives CASSPRSTKDYGYTF.